The 28 T cell receptor beta chains below were found in one sample sequenced in a study of T cell responses to AZD1222 COVID-19 vaccine. TCRdb keeps only in-frame clones here, not all; method: immunoSEQ multiplex PCR. This sample has 95,000 to 150,000 clones, with 75% to 90% found just once. Material: peripheral blood, obtained on day 0 of AZD1222 vaccination. These TCRs come from an adult in good health.

This chain connects TRBV5-1 to TRBJ2-3; possible D gene TRBD2, 7 bases. The V end lost 4 bases, the J end lost 6 bases, and 12 bases lay between the germline ends. The CDR3 runs 13 residues. Germline lookup yields CDR1 SGHRS and CDR2 YFSETQ. The CDR3 sequence is CASSKGGDDTQYF. CDR3 nucleotide sequence: TGCGCCAGCAGCAAGGGGGGGGACGATACGCAGTATTTT.

This sequence joins TRBV5-8 and TRBJ2-3; maybe TRBD1 (5 bases). V was pared by 3 bases and J by 2 bases, with 10 bases between. The CDR3 covers 14 residues. CDR1 is SGHTS and CDR2 is YDEGEE in the germline V gene. CDR3 nucleotide sequence: TGTGCCAGCAGCTCCCAGGGATCCACAGATACGCAGTATTTT. Its translation is CASSSQGSTDTQYF. The variable domain in full, with the rest retrieved from reference TRBV5-8 and TRBJ2-3, is EAGVTQSPTHLIKTRGQQATLRCSPISGHTSVYWYQQALGLGLQFLLWYDEGEERNRGNFPPRFSGRQFPNYSSELNVNALELEDSALYLCASSSQGSTDTQYFGPGTRLTVL.

CDR3 in amino acids: CASGLYNEQFF. CDR3 in DNA: TGTGCCAGCGGCCTCTACAATGAGCAGTTCTTC. J is TRBJ2-1 and V is TRBV6-2 or TRBV6-3, with no clear D. This CDR3 comprises 11 residues. Germline V gene sequence: CDR1 MNHEY, CDR2 SVGEGT. Trimming shortened V by 8 bases and J by 3 bases, and 5 bases separated the two germline ends.

In this sample, this clone turned up once. The chain employs TRBV14 and TRBJ1-2; possibly TRBD1 for D (5 bases). Trimming removed 1 base from V and 8 bases from J, with 17 bases in between. Germline V gene data show CDR1 as SGHDN and CDR2 as FVKESK. The CDR3 loop spans 15 amino acids. CDR3 nucleotide sequence: TGTGCCAGCAGCCAAGGGGGGGGATCTCCACGGGGCTACACCTTC. Amino acids: CASSQGGGSPRGYTF.

This chain uses TRBV9 with TRBJ2-7; D uncertain. The germline V gene encodes CDR1 SGDLS and CDR2 YYNGEE. The V end lost 0 bases, the J end lost 7 bases, and 11 bases lay between the germline ends. CDR3 size: 13 residues. The CDR3 is CASSVDGGLEQYF. The CDR3 bases are TGTGCCAGCAGCGTAGACGGTGGTCTGGAGCAGTACTTC. Based on the CDR3 plus reference TRBV9 and TRBJ2-7, the full variable domain is DSGVTQTPKHLITATGQRVTLRCSPRSGDLSVYWYQQSLDQGLQFLIQYYNGEERAKGNILERFSAQQFPDLHSELNLSSLELGDSALYFCASSVDGGLEQYFGPGTRLTVT.

The chain is built from TRBV29-1 and TRBJ1-1; possible D gene TRBD1, 6 bases. There are 14 residues in the CDR3. Trimming removed 3 bases from V and 4 bases from J, with 15 bases in between. Germline CDR1 SQVTM, CDR2 ANQGSEA. CDR3 bases: TGCAGCGTTGAGGGGGCCTCCCGGTTCACTGAAGCTTTCTTT. Its protein product is CSVEGASRFTEAFF.

The chain employs TRBV5-1 and TRBJ2-7; TRBD1 aligns across 11 bases. The CDR3 runs to 16 residues. Per the germline V gene, CDR1 is SGHRS and CDR2 is YFSETQ. Trimming at V came to 4 bases and at J to 2 bases, leaving 8 bases not matched to a gene. CDR3 coding DNA: TGCGCCAGCAGCGGATCCGGGACAGGGGGGCCCTACGAGCAGTACTTC. This gives the protein CASSGSGTGGPYEQYF.

The genes are TRBV28 and TRBJ2-4, with 8 bases aligning to TRBD1. The CDR3 consists of 14 residues. Trimming at V came to 5 bases and at J to 5 bases, leaving 5 bases not matched to a gene. Germline V CDR1 and CDR2: MDHEN, SYDVKM. The CDR3 sequence: CASSRSGGENIQYF. In nucleotides, the CDR3 is TGTGCCAGCAGTAGATCAGGGGGCGAAAACATTCAGTACTTC.

This rearrangement joins TRBV27 to TRBJ1-6; TRBD1 matches at 8 bases. The V gene end was trimmed by 6 bases and the J gene end by 7 bases; junction bases not matched to a gene: 5. Germline CDR1 is MNHEY and CDR2 is SMNVEV (reference sequence). The CDR3 is 14 residues long. In DNA, the CDR3 is TGTGCCAGCAGCAAATGGGACAGGAATTCACCCCTCCACTTT. It translates to CASSKWDRNSPLHF.

The chain has TRBV7-2 and TRBJ2-5; perhaps TRBD1 as D (6 bases). Germline-derived CDR1 and CDR2 are SGHTA and FQGNSA. This CDR3 has 16 residues. V gave up 5 bases and J gave up 1 base, with 17 bases separating them. The CDR3 is CASSAGTLRVQETQYF. For the CDR3, the DNA is TGTGCCAGCAGCGCCGGGACACTCCGGGTCCAAGAGACCCAGTACTTC.

This clone came up a few times. The CDR3 DNA reads TGTGCCAGTAGTATAGATCGTTCTGCCACTGAAGCTTTCTTT. Translated, it gives CASSIDRSATEAFF. The rearrangement links TRBV19 to TRBJ1-1, with D hard to call. Trimming pared 0 bases from V and 4 bases from J, leaving 9 bases between. Germline-derived CDR1 and CDR2 are LNHDA and SQIVND (reference sequence). The CDR3 has 14 residues.

CDR3 sequence (DNA): TGTGCCAGCAGCCGGTTGCCGGGAGAAGGTAATTCACCCCTCCACTTT. The encoded protein is CASSRLPGEGNSPLHF. The V gene is TRBV3-1 (or the pseudogene TRBV3-2), the J gene TRBJ1-6; no definite D call. This CDR3 has 16 residues. Trimming removed 4 bases at V and 6 bases at J, with 16 bases between. Germline assignment: CDR1 LGHDT and CDR2 YNNKEL (reference sequence).

V gene TRBV7-2 combines with J gene TRBJ2-5; 7 bases fit TRBD2. This CDR3 contains 14 residues. Losses at the gene ends were 10 bases for V and 4 bases for J; bases not matched to a gene: 12. Germline CDR1 is SGHTA and CDR2 is FQGNSA. This CDR3 reads CATVGLAVLETQYF. As DNA, the CDR3 is TGTGCCACCGTCGGGCTAGCGGTCTTAGAGACCCAGTACTTC.

The chain combines TRBV4-3 with TRBJ1-1; maybe TRBD1 (5 bases). V was pared by 2 bases and J by 6 bases, with 16 bases between. Germline CDR1 LGHNA, CDR2 YSLEER. The CDR3 sequence is 15 residues long. CDR3 sequence (DNA): TGCGCCAGCAGCCAACCGGGCCTACAGGTCGCTGAAGCTTTCTTT. It yields the protein CASSQPGLQVAEAFF.

This clone occurred a few times. V and J are TRBV28 and TRBJ2-1; D may be TRBD2 (6 bases). Germline V gives CDR1 MDHEN, CDR2 SYDVKM. Trimming shortened V by 2 bases and J by 7 bases, and 18 bases separated the two germline ends. There are 16 residues in the CDR3. Here the CDR3 reads CASSLVEAGGVNEQFF. In nucleotides, the CDR3 is TGTGCCAGCAGTTTAGTGGAAGCGGGCGGGGTGAATGAGCAGTTCTTC.

The chain links TRBV5-1 to TRBJ2-5; 9 bases fit TRBD2. The CDR3 has 15 amino acids. After removal of 4 bases from V and 0 bases from J, the junction contained 4 bases not matched to a gene. Germline CDR1 SGHRS, CDR2 YFSETQ. CDR3: CASSPLAGYQETQYF. CDR3 bases: TGCGCCAGCAGCCCACTAGCGGGTTACCAAGAGACCCAGTACTTC.

This rearrangement joins TRBV5-8 to TRBJ2-3; D gene unclear. V was cut by 5 bases and J by 4 bases, with 11 bases left in between. Germline CDR1 reads SGHTS; CDR2 reads YDEGEE. This CDR3 region has 13 residues. CDR3: CASRRLSPDTQYF. The DNA for the CDR3 is TGTGCCAGCAGGAGGTTGTCCCCAGATACGCAGTATTTT.

The chain has TRBV28 and TRBJ2-5, with 13 bases that match TRBD2. Germline-derived CDR1 and CDR2 are MDHEN and SYDVKM. Unmatched junction bases numbered 6, after V lost 4 bases and J lost 4 bases. CDR3 size: 16 residues. CDR3 region: CASSSGLAGVGETQYF. The DNA for the CDR3 is TGTGCCAGCAGTTCCGGACTAGCGGGAGTGGGAGAGACCCAGTACTTC.

The chain has TRBV5-6 and TRBJ1-3; D gene unclear. Germline assignment: CDR1 SGHDT and CDR2 YYEEEE. Trimming left V 0 bases short and J 0 bases short, with 4 bases between. CDR3 length: 14 residues. This CDR3 reads CASSLGASGNTIYF. CDR3 in DNA: TGTGCCAGCAGCTTGGGAGCCTCTGGAAACACCATATATTTT.

This clone was seen a few times. This rearrangement joins TRBV7-3 to TRBJ1-1; no reliable D call. The CDR3 has 14 amino acids. Trimming stripped 7 bases from V and 4 bases from J, with 16 bases between. The germline V gene encodes CDR1 SGHTA and CDR2 FQGTGA. In DNA form, the CDR3 reads TGTGCCAGCACCCCTAGTCCGGGATTCACTGAAGCTTTCTTT. Residues: CASTPSPGFTEAFF.

The V and J genes are TRBV6-1 and TRBJ2-2; D gene uncertain. Germline lookup yields CDR1 MNHNS and CDR2 SASEGT. Trimming cost V 2 bases and J 0 bases, with 10 bases left between them. The CDR3 spans 16 residues. The CDR3 sequence: CASSERLRSNTGELFF. The CDR3 region has the DNA TGTGCCAGCAGTGAACGTTTGCGGTCGAACACCGGGGAGCTGTTTTTT.

The genes are TRBV3-1 (or the pseudogene TRBV3-2) and TRBJ2-3, with D maybe TRBD2 (6 bases). The V and J ends lost 3 bases and 4 bases respectively, with 14 bases between them. Germline V gene data show CDR1 as LGHDT and CDR2 as YNNKEL (reference sequence). CDR3 size: 15 residues. This CDR3 reads CASSHSGDFADTQYF. CDR3 DNA: TGTGCCAGCAGCCATTCCGGGGACTTCGCAGATACGCAGTATTTT.

This clone was seen once. The CDR3 sequence is CSVDDRGTNEQFF. The CDR3 region has the DNA TGCAGCGTTGACGACAGGGGTACGAATGAGCAGTTCTTC. The rearrangement links TRBV29-1 to TRBJ2-1, with 8 nucleotides matching TRBD1. Losses at the gene ends were 3 bases for V and 7 bases for J; bases not matched to a gene: 5. Germline V gene data show CDR1 as SQVTM and CDR2 as ANQGSEA. The CDR3 covers 13 residues.

The rearrangement links TRBV6-5 to TRBJ2-7; D not resolved. The V gene lost 6 bases and the J gene lost 3 bases, with 9 bases spanning the gap. Germline V gives CDR1 MNHEY, CDR2 SVGAGI. The CDR3 runs to 12 residues. In DNA form, the CDR3 reads TGTGCCAGCAGCTCCGTTTACTACGAGCAGTACTTC. This encodes CASSSVYYEQYF.

The chain joins TRBV27 to TRBJ1-4; possibly TRBD1 for D (5 bases). V shed 8 bases and J shed 8 bases, with 18 bases lying between them. The CDR3 loop spans 14 amino acids. Per germline, CDR1 MNHEY and CDR2 SMNVEV (reference sequence). CDR3 region: CASGGGGSWEKLFF. The CDR3 DNA reads as TGTGCCAGCGGAGGCGGGGGGAGTTGGGAAAAACTGTTTTTT.

V usage is TRBV25-1 and J usage is TRBJ2-2, with D possibly being TRBD1 or TRBD2 (5 bases each). CDR3 length: 14 amino acids. V shed 0 bases and J shed 7 bases, with 9 bases lying between them. Per germline, CDR1 MGHDK and CDR2 SYGVNS. The CDR3: CASSEYRESGELFF. For the CDR3, the DNA is TGTGCCAGCAGTGAATACAGGGAGAGCGGGGAGCTGTTTTTT.

CDR3 sequence: CASSPMTVRNSGNTIYF. DNA for the CDR3: TGTGCCAGCAGCCCAATGACGGTCAGGAACTCTGGAAACACCATATATTTT. The chain has TRBV3-1 (or the pseudogene TRBV3-2) and TRBJ1-3; no definite D call. CDR1 and CDR2 from the germline V gene are LGHDT and YNNKEL (reference sequence). The CDR3 loop spans 17 amino acids. V lost 4 bases and J 0 bases, leaving 16 bases between the germline ends.

The gene calls are TRBV29-1 and TRBJ2-1, with TRBD2 as a possible D gene (5 bases). Trimming removed 5 bases at V and 8 bases at J, with 19 bases between. The CDR3 is 14 amino acids. The germline CDR1 and CDR2 sequences are SQVTM and ANQGSEA. CDR3 coding DNA: TGCAGCGTTTTCCACCGGACTGTGAGCGATGAGCAGTTCTTC. This encodes CSVFHRTVSDEQFF.